This passage covers 2 T cell receptor beta chains from one sample sequenced in a study of blood T cell repertoires in COVID-19. The data were produced by immunoSEQ multiplex PCR, yet TCRdb's version contains in-frame clones alone and is incomplete. The table has 200,000 to 250,000 clones, around 86% seen once; the top ten hold less than 7.5%. The sequencing sample was made of peripheral blood. These receptors were collected from a man aged 55 to 70 who had recovered from COVID-19.

This sequence joins TRBV7-2 and TRBJ1-3, with D hard to call. CDR3 length: 13 amino acids. From germline, CDR1 is SGHTA and CDR2 FQGNSA. Trimming stripped 1 base from V and 4 bases from J, with 5 bases between. CDR3 residues: CASSLGQGNTIYF. In nucleotides, the CDR3 is TGTGCCAGCAGCTTAGGACAAGGAAACACCATATATTTT.

Concerning this clone: Other DNA sequences within the sample encode an identical CDR3. This chain joins TRBV3-1 (or the pseudogene TRBV3-2) and TRBJ1-5; D gene unclear. V lost 3 bases to trimming and J lost 0 bases, with 6 bases between them. Germline CDR1 is LGHDT and CDR2 is YNNKEL (reference sequence). The CDR3 consists of 14 residues. CDR3 sequence reads: CASSQGHSNQPQHF. The CDR3 coding sequence is TGTGCCAGCAGCCAGGGCCATAGCAATCAGCCCCAGCATTTT.